This TCR beta chain was captured in a study of blood T cell repertoires in COVID-19. Study background: In each case, the material was cDNA or gDNA derived from T cells, B-cell-depleted T cells, or PBMCs.

CDR1 and CDR2 (germline): GTSNPN, SVGIG (reference sequence). CDR3 length equals 12 residues. Trimming left V 3 bases short and J 9 bases short, with 12 bases between. Profiled with immunoSEQ multiplex PCR; TCRdb holds only in-frame clones, not every one. This sample has about 250,000 clones, with 84% found just once. Individuals aged roughly 18 to 95 years were recruited from about two dozen US areas. Cohort placement rested on clinical history that participants reported themselves. All recovered Cohort 3 donors got two negative PCRs, got clearance, or saw symptom resolution. This chain links TRBV30 with TRBJ2-1; a weak D match, TRBD1 (7 bases). The sequencing sample was made of PBMCs or T cells enriched from blood (not recorded which). The TCR comes from a man aged 50 or older who had recovered from COVID-19. The CDR3 nucleotides are TGTGCCTGGAGACCTCAGGGGGGTGAGCAGTTCTTC. Translation: CAWRPQGGEQFF. Variable domain in full (rest from reference TRBV30 and TRBJ2-1): SQTIHQWPATLVQPVGSPLSLECTVEGTSNPNLYWYRQAAGRGLQLLFYSVGIGQISSEVPQNLSASRPQDRQFILSSKKLLLSDSGFYLCAWRPQGGEQFFGPGTRLTVL.